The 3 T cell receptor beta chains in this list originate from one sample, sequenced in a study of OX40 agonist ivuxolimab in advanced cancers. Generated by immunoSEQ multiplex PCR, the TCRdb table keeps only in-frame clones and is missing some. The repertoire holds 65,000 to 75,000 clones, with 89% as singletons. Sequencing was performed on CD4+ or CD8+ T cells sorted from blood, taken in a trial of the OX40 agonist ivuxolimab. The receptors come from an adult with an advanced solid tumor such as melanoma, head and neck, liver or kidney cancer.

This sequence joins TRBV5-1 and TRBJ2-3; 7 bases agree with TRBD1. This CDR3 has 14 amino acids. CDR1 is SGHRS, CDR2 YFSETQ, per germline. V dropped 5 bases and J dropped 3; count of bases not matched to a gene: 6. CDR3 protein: CASRSGTETDTQYF. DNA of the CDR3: TGCGCCAGCAGATCCGGGACAGAGACAGATACGCAGTATTTT.

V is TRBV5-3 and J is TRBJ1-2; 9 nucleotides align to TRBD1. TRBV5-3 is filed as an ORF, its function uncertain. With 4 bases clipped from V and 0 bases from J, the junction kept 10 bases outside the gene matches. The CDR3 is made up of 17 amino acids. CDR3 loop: CARSPDRGVGANYGYTF. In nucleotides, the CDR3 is TGTGCCAGAAGCCCTGACAGGGGGGTGGGAGCTAACTATGGCTACACCTTC.

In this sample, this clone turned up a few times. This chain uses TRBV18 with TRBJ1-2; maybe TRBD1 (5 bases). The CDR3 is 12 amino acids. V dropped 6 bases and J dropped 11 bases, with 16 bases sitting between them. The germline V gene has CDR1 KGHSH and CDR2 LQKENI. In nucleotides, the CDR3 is TGTGCCAGCTCCCCCGGGGGAGGGACTTACACCTTC. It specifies CASSPGGGTYTF.